These 31 T cell receptor beta chains originate from one sample sequenced in a study of blood T cell repertoires in COVID-19. Generated by immunoSEQ multiplex PCR, the TCRdb table keeps only in-frame clones and is missing some. Altogether tens of thousands of clones are present, more than 70% being singletons, with the ten largest covering roughly 15%. The specimen was peripheral blood. The receptors stem from a human donor in a cohort sampled during active COVID-19.

V usage is TRBV9 and J usage is TRBJ1-1; possible D gene TRBD1, 6 bases. CDR3 size: 16 residues. Germline CDR1 is SGDLS and CDR2 is YYNGEE. V was shortened by 3 bases and J by 1 base, with 16 bases between the two germline ends. The CDR3 spells CASSARGGLENTEAFF. CDR3 nucleotides: TGTGCCAGCAGCGCCCGAGGGGGTTTAGAGAACACTGAAGCTTTCTTT.

This CDR3 reads CASSLALYAGLSGNTIYF. CDR3 coding DNA: TGTGCCAGCAGCTTGGCCCTTTACGCAGGGCTCTCTGGAAACACCATATATTTT. The genes are TRBV5-6 and TRBJ1-3; a weak D match, TRBD1 (5 bases). This CDR3 is built from 18 residues. Germline values: CDR1 SGHDT, CDR2 YYEEEE. The ends were cut back, 0 bases at V and 0 bases at J, with 16 bases in the middle.

This clone was counted once. This rearrangement joins TRBV27 to TRBJ2-3, with D possibly TRBD1 on 5 matching bases. CDR3 size: 16 residues. CDR1 is MNHEY, CDR2 SMNVEV, per germline (reference sequence). Between the trimmed V and J ends, which lost 2 bases and 3 bases, there was a span of 15 bases. The chain's CDR3 is CASSLRQGFGTDTQYF. CDR3 sequence (DNA): TGTGCCAGCAGTTTAAGGCAGGGCTTTGGGACAGATACGCAGTATTTT.

This chain links TRBV6-5 with TRBJ1-1; possible D gene TRBD1, 6 bases. CDR1 and CDR2 (germline): MNHEY, SVGAGI. CDR3 length: 14 amino acids. Deletions cut 7 bases from V and 0 bases from J, with 12 bases between. The DNA of the CDR3 is TGTGCCAGCAAGGCCAGGGGTCTGAACACTGAAGCTTTCTTT. The encoded protein is CASKARGLNTEAFF.

V gene TRBV7-2 combines with J gene TRBJ2-3; TRBD2 is a possible D gene (5 bases). Trimming took off 1 base at V and 10 bases at J, with 9 bases between the two ends. Germline values: CDR1 SGHTA, CDR2 FQGNSA. The CDR3 totals 12 residues. The CDR3: CASSLEGGPQYF. The CDR3 nucleotides read TGTGCCAGCAGCTTAGAGGGCGGGCCGCAGTATTTT.

The chain links TRBV27 to TRBJ1-5; the match to TRBD1 covers 7 bases. In germline, CDR1 is MNHEY, CDR2 SMNVEV (reference sequence). V gave up 5 bases and J gave up 1 base; unmatched junction bases: 5. This CDR3 is built from 15 residues. As DNA, the CDR3 is TGTGCCAGCAGTCAAGGGACAGCAAGCAATCAGCCCCAGCATTTT. The encoded protein is CASSQGTASNQPQHF.

The chain recombines TRBV7-8 with TRBJ1-2, with 7 positions matching TRBD1. Germline trimming cut 5 bases from V and 3 bases from J; bases unmatched to any gene: 12. The CDR3 has 16 amino acids. Germline V gene sequence: CDR1 SGHVS, CDR2 FQNEAQ. The CDR3 DNA reads TGTGCCAGCAGCCCCGGACGGAGGGGGCTAGACTATGGCTACACCTTC. Translation gives CASSPGRRGLDYGYTF.

V usage is TRBV9 and J usage is TRBJ2-2, with a possible D match to TRBD1 (6 bases). CDR3 size: 16 residues. V gave up 3 bases and J gave up 3 bases, with 15 bases separating them. The germline V gene has CDR1 SGDLS and CDR2 YYNGEE. Here the CDR3 reads CASSESPGVYTGELFF. The CDR3 DNA follows: TGTGCCAGCAGCGAGTCGCCAGGGGTATACACCGGGGAGCTGTTTTTT. Full variable domain (missing parts from reference TRBV9 and TRBJ2-2): DSGVTQTPKHLITATGQRVTLRCSPRSGDLSVYWYQQSLDQGLQFLIQYYNGEERAKGNILERFSAQQFPDLHSELNLSSLELGDSALYFCASSESPGVYTGELFFGEGSRLTVL.

The chain joins TRBV10-3 to TRBJ2-5; 7 nucleotides match TRBD2. The CDR3 has 13 amino acids. V shed 4 bases and J 4 bases; nucleotides not matched to a gene: 3. CDR1 is ENHRY and CDR2 is SYGVKD in the germline V gene. The CDR3 nucleotides read TGTGCCATCAGTGGGGGAGGGCCAGAGACCCAGTACTTC. Protein sequence: CAISGGGPETQYF.

The V and J genes are TRBV5-1 and TRBJ1-1; TRBD1 aligns across 12 bases. This CDR3 region has 16 residues. Germline CDR1 and CDR2: SGHRS and YFSETQ. With 4 bases clipped from V and 6 bases from J, the junction kept 10 bases outside the gene matches. CDR3 in DNA: TGCGCCAGCAGCCCCGCCGGGACAGGGGGCTTCGCTGAAGCTTTCTTT. Translation gives CASSPAGTGGFAEAFF.

The chain is built from TRBV10-1 and TRBJ2-1; unclear D gene. Deletions cut 3 bases from V and 2 bases from J, with 8 bases between. The CDR3 runs 14 residues. Germline loops: CDR1 WNHNN, CDR2 SYGVQD (reference sequence). The CDR3 spells CASSDRGTYNEQFF. CDR3 coding DNA: TGCGCCAGCAGTGACCGAGGCACCTACAATGAGCAGTTCTTC.

This chain joins TRBV2 and TRBJ1-1; the D is unclear. Germline V gene lookup returns CDR1 SNHLY and CDR2 FYNNEI. The CDR3 runs 14 residues. The ends were cut back, 0 bases at V and 1 base at J, with 6 bases in the middle. CDR3 loop: CASSEAQANTEAFF. DNA of the CDR3: TGTGCCAGCAGTGAAGCGCAGGCGAACACTGAAGCTTTCTTT.

The chain joins TRBV29-1 to TRBJ1-1; D perhaps matches TRBD1 (6 bases). The CDR3 spans 13 residues. CDR1 is SQVTM, CDR2 ANQGSEA, per germline. The germline V and J ends were trimmed by 7 bases and 3 bases, with 15 bases remaining between them. The CDR3 DNA reads TGCAGCGCCCAACAGGGTGTTGACACTGAAGCTTTCTTT. Translation gives CSAQQGVDTEAFF.

The J gene is TRBJ2-6, the V gene TRBV7-8; D may be TRBD1 (6 bases). This CDR3 is built from 16 residues. CDR1 is SGHVS and CDR2 is FQNEAQ in the germline V gene. Trimming stripped 5 bases from V and 4 bases from J, with 15 bases between. CDR3 in amino acids: CASSPPWGTGANVLTF. The CDR3 nucleotides are TGTGCCAGCAGCCCCCCATGGGGGACAGGGGCCAACGTCCTGACTTTC.

This clone was counted a single time. V gene TRBV28 combines with J gene TRBJ1-1; D remains ambiguous. Trimming removed 7 bases at V and 4 bases at J, with 13 bases between. The V gene's germline CDR1 is MDHEN and CDR2 SYDVKM. This CDR3 region has 13 residues. The CDR3 sequence is CASTEPGVTEAFF. The DNA of the CDR3 is TGTGCCAGCACTGAGCCTGGAGTCACTGAAGCTTTCTTT.

The chain carries TRBV28 and TRBJ2-3, with TRBD1 matching 9 bases. Unmatched junction bases numbered 10, after V lost 5 bases and J lost 4 bases. The CDR3 extends over 16 amino acids. Germline values: CDR1 MDHEN, CDR2 SYDVKM. The CDR3 sequence is CASSPEDRGMADTQYF. The CDR3 nucleotides read TGTGCCAGCAGTCCAGAGGACAGGGGAATGGCAGATACGCAGTATTTT.

The J gene is TRBJ2-7, the V gene TRBV19, with a tentative D call TRBD2 (5 bases). The CDR3 covers 15 residues. V was clipped by 2 bases and J by 3 bases, with 14 bases between them. From germline, CDR1 is LNHDA and CDR2 SQIVND (reference sequence). The CDR3 protein is CASSISGTSVYEQYF. CDR3 DNA: TGTGCCAGTAGTATAAGCGGAACTAGTGTCTACGAGCAGTACTTC.

V usage is TRBV7-9 and J usage is TRBJ2-3; D may be TRBD2 (6 bases). Germline CDR1 reads SEHNR; CDR2 reads FQNEAQ (reference sequence). The CDR3 is 15 residues long. The germline V and J ends were trimmed by 6 bases and 1 base, with 14 bases remaining between them. CDR3 nucleotides: TGTGCCAGCAGTCCCGGGGGACGTCGCACAGATACGCAGTATTTT. Translated, it gives CASSPGGRRTDTQYF.

This chain connects TRBV28 to TRBJ1-6; no definite D call. Deletions cut 11 bases from V and 5 bases from J, with 16 bases between. CDR1 is MDHEN and CDR2 is SYDVKM in the germline V gene. The CDR3 runs to 14 residues. CDR3 bases: TGTGCCGGCGCGGCGCCGCCAAATAATTCACCCCTCCACTTT. Translated, it gives CAGAAPPNNSPLHF.

The chain employs TRBV18 and TRBJ1-1; D call uncertain. CDR3 length: 15 residues. The ends were cut back, 3 bases at V and 0 bases at J, with 11 bases in the middle. Germline assignment: CDR1 KGHSH and CDR2 LQKENI. The CDR3 nucleotides are TGTGCCAGCTCACCCCCCGCGGGCCTGAACACTGAAGCTTTCTTT. This translates into CASSPPAGLNTEAFF.

The chain carries TRBV7-2 and TRBJ2-5; possibly TRBD2 for D (6 bases). The V gene's germline CDR1 is SGHTA and CDR2 FQGNSA. V lost 5 bases and J lost 5, with 15 bases in between. CDR3 length: 14 amino acids. The CDR3 bases are TGTGCCAGCAGCCGCCCGGGAGCGGCGGAGACCCAGTACTTC. Protein sequence: CASSRPGAAETQYF.

This clone was seen more than once but under ten times. V gene TRBV5-1 combines with J gene TRBJ2-1, with TRBD2 matching 9 bases. Germline-derived CDR1 and CDR2 are SGHRS and YFSETQ. The J segment lost 8 bases and the V segment lost 5 bases, leaving 17 bases of the junction unmatched. The CDR3 spans 17 residues. The CDR3 DNA reads as TGCGCCAGCAGGCCCATGGAGCGGGGGGACGTCCTCGATGAGCAGTTCTTC. Protein sequence: CASRPMERGDVLDEQFF.

The chain employs TRBV7-9 and TRBJ1-1, with D uncertain. Germline CDR1 SEHNR, CDR2 FQNEAQ (reference sequence). Trimming removed 0 bases from V and 1 base from J, with 9 bases in between. The CDR3 has 15 residues. DNA of the CDR3: TGTGCCAGCAGCTTAGCTGTGACACGGAACACTGAAGCTTTCTTT. Its translation is CASSLAVTRNTEAFF.

This clone was seen just once. CDR3 in amino acids: CASSQDATVDQPQHF. The CDR3 DNA reads TGTGCCAGCAGCCAAGATGCGACAGTCGATCAGCCCCAGCATTTT. This sequence joins TRBV4-2 and TRBJ1-5, with a weak D call TRBD1 (5 bases). The ends were cut back, 0 bases at V and 5 bases at J, with 11 bases in the middle. CDR1 and CDR2 (germline): LGHNA, YNFKEQ. The CDR3 is made up of 15 amino acids.

The chain employs TRBV7-9 and TRBJ2-1, with 11 positions matching TRBD2. CDR1 and CDR2 (germline): SEHNR, FQNEAQ (reference sequence). This CDR3 spans 16 amino acids. With 1 base clipped from V and 8 bases from J, the junction kept 7 bases outside the gene matches. In DNA, the CDR3 is TGTGCCAGCAGCTTAGGTGAACTAGCGGGGGTTGATGAGCAGTTCTTC. This translates into CASSLGELAGVDEQFF. The full variable domain, in which reference TRBV7-9 and TRBJ2-1 provide the parts outside the CDR3, is DTGVSQNPRHKITKRGQNVTFRCDPISEHNRLYWYRQTLGQGPEFLTYFQNEAQLEKSRLLSDRFSAERPKGSFSTLEIQRTEQGDSAMYLCASSLGELAGVDEQFFGPGTRLTVL.

With respect to this clone: Other DNA sequences from this sample encode an identical CDR3 as well. This chain joins TRBV28 and TRBJ1-3, with TRBD1 matching over 8 bases. V lost 6 bases, J lost 2 bases, and 3 bases stayed unmatched. CDR1 and CDR2 (germline): MDHEN, SYDVKM. The CDR3 has 14 residues. CDR3 sequence reads: CASSRQGTGNTIYF. The CDR3 nucleotides read TGTGCCAGCAGCCGACAGGGGACTGGAAACACCATATATTTT.

V gene TRBV15 combines with J gene TRBJ2-5; D uncertain. Trimming removed 0 bases from V and 5 bases from J, with 7 bases in between. CDR3 length: 13 amino acids. CDR1 and CDR2 from the germline V gene are LNHNV and YYDKDF (reference sequence). Here the CDR3 reads CATSRDSSETQYF. CDR3 bases: TGTGCCACCAGCAGAGATTCCTCGGAGACCCAGTACTTC.

J is TRBJ2-7 and V is TRBV28; a weak D match, TRBD2 (6 bases). The CDR3 has 14 residues. The germline V and J ends were trimmed by 4 bases and 4 bases, with 14 bases remaining between them. The germline CDR1 and CDR2 sequences are MDHEN and SYDVKM. CDR3 bases: TGTGCCAGCAGTTATGGGGGGAAAGGGTACGAGCAGTACTTC. Amino acid sequence: CASSYGGKGYEQYF.

A few counts support this clone. The CDR3 sequence is CASSLGQGPLEQYF. CDR3 DNA: TGCGCCAGCAGCTTGGGACAGGGGCCGTTGGAGCAGTACTTC. This sequence joins TRBV5-1 and TRBJ2-7; 8 nucleotides match TRBD1. The V and J ends lost 0 bases and 7 bases, in that order; junction bases with no gene match: 6. The CDR3 consists of 14 residues. Germline CDR1 SGHRS, CDR2 YFSETQ. Supplemented by reference TRBV5-1 and TRBJ2-7, the full variable domain reads KAGVTQTPRYLIKTRGQQVTLSCSPISGHRSVSWYQQTPGQGLQFLFEYFSETQRNKGNFPGRFSGRQFSNSRSEMNVSTLELGDSALYLCASSLGQGPLEQYFGPGTRLTVT.

The gene calls are TRBV10-1 and TRBJ2-1; a possible D gene is TRBD2 (5 bases). The CDR3 totals 15 residues. Between the trimmed V and J ends, which lost 2 bases and 8 bases, there was a span of 16 bases. In germline, CDR1 is WNHNN, CDR2 SYGVQD (reference sequence). The CDR3 sequence is CASSEAGLSSDEQFF. Here the CDR3 DNA reads TGCGCCAGCAGTGAGGCAGGACTGAGCTCCGATGAGCAGTTCTTC.

This chain joins TRBV18 and TRBJ2-3; possibly TRBD1 for D (5 bases). This CDR3 is built from 15 residues. V was shortened by 6 bases and J by 2 bases, with 15 bases between the two germline ends. Germline assignment: CDR1 KGHSH and CDR2 LQKENI. The chain's CDR3 is CASSLDSIITDTQYF. The CDR3 DNA is TGTGCCAGCTCCCTCGACAGCATAATCACAGATACGCAGTATTTT.